This T cell receptor beta chain was recorded in a study of T cells in women clearing cervical HPV infection. Study in general: Control women cleared a single incident HPV16 infection within 12 months. Case blood was drawn when the lesion was first found; control blood after infection became undetectable. Study-wide results and caveats: Cases carried less TRBV6-7 than controls: approximately 0.1% versus 0.16%.

Profiled with immunoSEQ multiplex PCR; TCRdb holds only in-frame clones, not every one. This sample's table has 25,000 to 35,000 clones. Germline loops: CDR1 KGHDR, CDR2 SFDVKD. The CDR3 runs 13 residues. V shed 1 base and J shed 5 bases, with 7 bases lying between them. On this clone: No antigen is known for it. The CDR3 end lies 3 residues beyond the end of the read and is filled in from the germline J gene.

This receptor was taken from a woman aged 18 to 75 with a cervical HPV16 infection that either progressed to CIN3+ or cleared (not recorded which). This sequence joins TRBV24-1 and TRBJ1-1, with D uncertain. Material for sequencing was blood buffy coat. CDR3 bases read: TGTGCCACCAGTGATTTACGCGGGACTGAA. The encoded protein is CATSDLRGTE. The CDR3 as a whole reads CATSDLRGTEAFF.